This TCR beta chain is from a study of T cell responses to AZD1222 COVID-19 vaccine. Trimming left V 6 bases short and J 4 bases short, with 19 bases between. Germline CDR1 and CDR2: SGHVS and FQNEAQ. CDR3 length: 16 amino acids. Some clones are missing from TCRdb's copy, which holds only in-frame ones; the method was immunoSEQ multiplex PCR. The sample contains roughly 130,000 clones, approximately 92% of which appear only once. Sequenced material: peripheral blood, taken 28 days after the second AZD1222 dose. The chain has TRBV7-8 and TRBJ1-5, with D possibly matching TRBD1 (6 bases). This clonotype originated in an adult who received the AZD1222 COVID-19 vaccine. The CDR3 sequence is CASSPGQTQGNQPQHF. CDR3 bases: TGTGCCAGCAGTCCCGGACAGACCCAGGGGAATCAGCCCCAGCATTTT.